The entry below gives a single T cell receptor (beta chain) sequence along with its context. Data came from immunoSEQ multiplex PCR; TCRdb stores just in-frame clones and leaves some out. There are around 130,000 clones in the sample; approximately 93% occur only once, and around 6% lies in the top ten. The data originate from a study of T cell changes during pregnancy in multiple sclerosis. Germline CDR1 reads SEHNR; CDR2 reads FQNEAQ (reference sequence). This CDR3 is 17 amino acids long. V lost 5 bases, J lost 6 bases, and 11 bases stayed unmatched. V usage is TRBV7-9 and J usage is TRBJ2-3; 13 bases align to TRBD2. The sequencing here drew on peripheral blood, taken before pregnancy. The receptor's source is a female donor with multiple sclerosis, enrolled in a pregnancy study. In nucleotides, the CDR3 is TGTGCCAGCAGCCCTCCGGGACTAGCGGGAATGAGGGATACGCAGTATTTT. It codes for CASSPPGLAGMRDTQYF. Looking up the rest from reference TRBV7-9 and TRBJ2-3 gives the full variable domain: DTGVSQNPRHKITKRGQNVTFRCDPISEHNRLYWYRQTLGQGPEFLTYFQNEAQLEKSRLLSDRFSAERPKGSFSTLEIQRTEQGDSAMYLCASSPPGLAGMRDTQYFGPGTRLTVL.